These 6 T cell receptor beta chains originate from one sample sequenced in a study of blood T cell repertoires in COVID-19. Sequenced by immunoSEQ multiplex PCR; TCRdb stores in-frame clones only, minus some. The table records around 200,000 clones, approximately 85% of them present only once. Sequencing was done on a sample of PBMCs or T cells enriched from blood (not recorded which). Source of these receptors: a man in his forties or fifties who had recovered from COVID-19.

This clone came up once. The chain recombines TRBV2 with TRBJ1-2; TRBD1 aligns across 7 bases. The germline V gene encodes CDR1 SNHLY and CDR2 FYNNEI. CDR3 size: 15 residues. Trimming cost V 4 bases and J 0 bases; bases outside gene matches: 5. Here the CDR3 reads CASSAGTDTNYGYTF. The CDR3, as DNA: TGTGCCAGCAGTGCGGGGACAGATACTAACTATGGCTACACCTTC. The whole variable domain, remainder taken from reference TRBV2 and TRBJ1-2, is EPEVTQTPSHQVTQMGQEVILRCVPISNHLYFYWYRQILGQKVEFLVSFYNNEISEKSEIFDDQFSVERPDGSNFTLKIRSTKLEDSAMYFCASSAGTDTNYGYTFGSGTRLTVV.

The chain joins TRBV5-1 to TRBJ2-7, with D perhaps matching TRBD1 (6 bases). Looked up from germline, CDR1 is SGHRS and CDR2 is YFSETQ. V was pared by 4 bases and J by 4 bases, with 12 bases between. CDR3 size: 13 residues. This CDR3 is CASSRDMGYEQYF. DNA of the CDR3: TGCGCCAGCAGCCGGGACATGGGTTACGAGCAGTACTTC.

CDR3 loop: CASSSQQGAAGSPLHF. The CDR3, as DNA: TGTGCCAGCAGCTCGCAACAGGGGGCGGCGGGTTCACCCCTCCACTTT. The genes are TRBV11-3 and TRBJ1-6, with 9 nucleotides matching TRBD1. This CDR3 spans 16 amino acids. Trimming cost V 4 bases and J 9 bases; bases outside gene matches: 10. Looked up from germline, CDR1 is SGHNT and CDR2 is YENEEA.

The V gene is TRBV2, the J gene TRBJ2-1; TRBD2 matches at 7 bases. The length of the CDR3 is 13 residues. Germline V gene data show CDR1 as SNHLY and CDR2 as FYNNEI. Unmatched junction bases numbered 10, after V lost 8 bases and J lost 9 bases. The CDR3 bases are TGTGCCAGCGGTCCCTCTGGCGGGGGTGAGCAGTTCTTC. Encoded protein: CASGPSGGGEQFF.

The chain combines TRBV6-5 with TRBJ2-7; D unresolved. The CDR3 has 13 amino acids. Looked up from germline, CDR1 is MNHEY and CDR2 is SVGAGI. V was trimmed by 10 bases and J by 2 bases, leaving 15 bases between them. Here the CDR3 DNA reads TGTGCCACCTCGCCGGGTCCGACCTACGAGCAGTACTTC. Its protein is CATSPGPTYEQYF.

This clone turned up a few times. This rearrangement joins TRBV24-1 to TRBJ2-2; 8 bases line up with TRBD1. Germline CDR1 reads KGHDR; CDR2 reads SFDVKD. There are 16 residues in the CDR3. With 2 bases clipped from V and 0 bases from J, the junction kept 1 base outside the gene matches. CDR3 region: CATSDSDRANTGELFF. For the CDR3, the DNA is TGTGCCACCAGTGATTCGGACAGGGCGAACACCGGGGAGCTGTTTTTT.